The entry that follows covers one TCR beta chain sequence. Its antigen remains unknown. This sample is drawn from a study of CD8+CD57+ T cells in acquired aplastic anemia. For the study at large: Yields of DNA that came from sorted CD4+ and CD8+ cells averaged about 3 ug.

Sequencing involved patients with CD8+CD57+ cell expansion previously shown by flow cytometry. The blood sampling took place in patients who had so far received no therapy. Broader study findings: In CD8+ cells, Simpson's diversity showed no significant difference between patients and controls.

Trimming removed 5 bases from V and 5 bases from J, with 10 bases in between. Germline V gives CDR1 SEHNR, CDR2 FQNEAQ (reference sequence). This CDR3 region has 12 residues. The study profiled TCR beta VDJ and CDR3 using genomic DNA as template. TCRdb used MiXCR to reprocess the reads, holding one entry per CDR3 protein. The profile shows around 220,000 distinct CDR3 sequences, under 55% of them singletons. Sequencing used sorted CD4+, CD8+, or CD8+CD57+ T cells (not recorded which) from PBMCs. The rearrangement uses TRBV7-9 and TRBJ2-7; D unclear. This sequence was found in a human donor with aplastic anemia. In nucleotides, the CDR3 is TGTGCCAGCAGCCGGGTATTAGACGAGCAGTACTTC. Translation: CASSRVLDEQYF.